The 19 T cell receptor beta chains in this list originate from one sample, sequenced in a study of cytomegalovirus exposure and HLA in healthy donors (dated by TCRdb to 2015 to 2018). Library construction relied on the immunoSEQ multiplex PCR assay. A mixture of 60 forward primers for TCR Vbeta segments and 13 reverse primers for TCR Jbeta segments was used in the multiplex PCR. TCRdb obtained this table from immuneACCESS and retained in-frame rearrangements with V and J assigned. These tables miss some clones; where compared with another copy, unresolved V genes account for less than half of the shortfall, and the remainder is unexplained. Here the sample has fewer than 200,000 clones; roughly 67% occur a single time. The ten biggest clones cover 5% to 5.5% of the sample. Sequencing was done on a sample of PBMCs. These receptor sequences come from a young woman in good health and CMV-seropositive.

The rearrangement links TRBV14 to TRBJ1-2; D call uncertain. V gave up 2 bases and J gave up 2 bases, with 6 bases separating them. The CDR3 has 13 residues. CDR1 and CDR2 from the germline V gene are SGHDN and FVKESK. The CDR3 sequence is CASSQQWNYGYTF. The CDR3 DNA reads as TGTGCCAGCAGCCAACAGTGGAACTATGGCTACACCTTC.

The chain couples TRBV5-1 to TRBJ1-1, with D unresolved. Germline V gene sequence: CDR1 SGHRS, CDR2 YFSETQ. V was trimmed by 1 base and J by 0 bases, leaving 13 bases between them. The CDR3 is 16 amino acids. The chain's CDR3 is CASSLLFGGLNTEAFF. For the CDR3, the DNA is TGCGCCAGCAGCTTGCTCTTCGGCGGGTTGAACACTGAAGCTTTCTTT.

The chain recombines TRBV7-9 with TRBJ2-7, with 11 bases matching TRBD1. The germline V gene encodes CDR1 SEHNR and CDR2 FQNEAQ (reference sequence). After removal of 4 bases from V and 4 bases from J, the junction contained 6 bases not matched to a gene. The CDR3 loop spans 15 amino acids. The CDR3 here is CASSSRDRGIYEQYF. CDR3 DNA sequence: TGTGCCAGCAGCTCCCGGGACAGGGGGATATACGAGCAGTACTTC.

The chain is built from TRBV7-2 and TRBJ2-7; 10 positions agree with TRBD1. This CDR3 comprises 16 residues. CDR1 is SGHTA and CDR2 is FQGNSA in the germline V gene. The J segment lost 1 base and the V segment lost 3 bases, leaving 6 bases of the junction unmatched. CDR3 sequence reads: CASSFSRDRGSYEQYF. In nucleotides, the CDR3 is TGTGCCAGCAGCTTTTCCCGGGACAGGGGATCCTACGAGCAGTACTTC. Based on the CDR3 plus reference TRBV7-2 and TRBJ2-7, the full variable domain is GAGVSQSPSNKVTEKGKDVELRCDPISGHTALYWYRQSLGQGLEFLIYFQGNSAPDKSGLPSDRFSAERTGGSVSTLTIQRTQQEDSAVYLCASSFSRDRGSYEQYFGPGTRLTVT.

This clone was seen a single time. CDR3 residues: CASSYSHRANTEAFF. The CDR3 region has the DNA TGTGCCAGCAGTTACTCCCACAGGGCGAACACTGAAGCTTTCTTT. This chain connects TRBV6-5 to TRBJ1-1; D is possibly TRBD1 (6 bases). Trimming took 0 bases from V and 1 from J, leaving 9 bases between them. This CDR3 region has 15 residues. Germline lookup yields CDR1 MNHEY and CDR2 SVGAGI.

The chain combines TRBV28 with TRBJ2-7; 9 nucleotides line up with TRBD2. V lost 6 bases, J lost 0 bases, and 6 bases stayed unmatched. The V gene's germline CDR1 is MDHEN and CDR2 SYDVKM. The CDR3 is made up of 15 amino acids. CDR3 protein: CASSPSGGPSYEQYF. CDR3 in DNA: TGTGCCAGCAGCCCAAGCGGGGGGCCCTCCTACGAGCAGTACTTC.

The chain couples TRBV11-2 to TRBJ2-5, with 13 nucleotides matching TRBD2. V trimming: 5 bases; J trimming: 3 bases; junction bases outside the gene matches: 6. Germline CDR1 SGHAT, CDR2 FQNNGV. There are 16 residues in the CDR3. The CDR3 region is CASSDGTSGGEETQYF. CDR3 coding DNA: TGTGCCAGCAGCGATGGTACTAGCGGGGGGGAAGAGACCCAGTACTTC. The entire variable domain, with the rest obtained from reference TRBV11-2 and TRBJ2-5, is as follows: EAGVAQSPRYKIIEKRQSVAFWCNPISGHATLYWYQQILGQGPKLLIQFQNNGVVDDSQLPKDRFSAERLKGVDSTLKIQPAKLEDSAVYLCASSDGTSGGEETQYFGPGTRLLVL.

This clone is a singleton in its sample. The chain links TRBV18 to TRBJ2-1, with 12 bases matching TRBD1. Germline V gene data show CDR1 as KGHSH and CDR2 as LQKENI. The CDR3 covers 17 residues. V was pared by 3 bases and J by 6 bases, with 9 bases of the junction left unmatched. The CDR3 coding sequence is TGTGCCAGCTCACCTAGAACCGGGACAGGGGGCTTCAATGAGCAGTTCTTC. It is translated as CASSPRTGTGGFNEQFF.

The rearrangement links TRBV5-6 to TRBJ1-5, with 9 positions matching TRBD1. Trimming cost V 2 bases and J 1 base; bases outside gene matches: 7. The CDR3 has 17 amino acids. Looked up from germline, CDR1 is SGHDT and CDR2 is YYEEEE. The CDR3 spells CASSFGTGGGSNQPQHF. CDR3 bases: TGTGCCAGCAGCTTTGGTACAGGGGGCGGAAGCAATCAGCCCCAGCATTTT.

This sequence joins TRBV13 and TRBJ1-5, with 7 bases identical to TRBD1. The CDR3 extends over 13 amino acids. Germline-derived CDR1 and CDR2 are PRHDT and FYEKMQ (reference sequence). J gave up 10 bases and V 2 bases, and 5 bases lay outside the gene matches. CDR3 DNA sequence: TGTGCCAGCAGCTTAAGGGGGCGCGATCCCCAGCATTTT. Its translation: CASSLRGRDPQHF.

A note on this clone: The junction departs from germline at one end; a sequencing error may be responsible. The chain is built from TRBV7-2 and TRBJ1-2, with D possibly matching TRBD1 (5 bases). The germline CDR1 and CDR2 sequences are SGHTA and FQGNSA. The CDR3 loop spans 16 amino acids. The CDR3 region has the DNA TGTGCCAGCAGCTTACACCCGGACACGCGAACCTATGACTACACCTTC. It encodes CASSLHPDTRTYDYTF.

The V and J genes are TRBV14 and TRBJ2-1; 8 bases align to TRBD2. V was pared by 2 bases and J by 7 bases, with 4 bases of the junction left unmatched. Germline loops: CDR1 SGHDN, CDR2 FVKESK. The CDR3 has 14 residues. The CDR3 is CASSQRGGLNEQFF. The CDR3 DNA is TGTGCCAGCAGCCAACGCGGGGGGCTGAATGAGCAGTTCTTC.

The rearrangement joins TRBV18 to TRBJ1-3, with D unclear. Germline assignment: CDR1 KGHSH and CDR2 LQKENI. V lost 1 base, J lost 4 bases, and 11 bases lay in between. The length of the CDR3 is 15 residues. The DNA of the CDR3 is TGTGCCAGCTCACCACAAGTTTCGGGGGGAAACACCATATATTTT. This sequence encodes CASSPQVSGGNTIYF.

This clone has just one count. The chain uses TRBV28 and TRBJ2-7; TRBD2 aligns across 8 bases. The V gene's germline CDR1 is MDHEN and CDR2 SYDVKM. The CDR3 runs 11 residues. The ends lost 8 bases at V and 6 bases at J; junction bases unmatched: 3. This chain's CDR3 is CASLRGGEQYF. In DNA form, the CDR3 reads TGTGCCAGCCTCCGGGGGGGCGAGCAGTACTTC.

This sequence joins TRBV7-2 and TRBJ2-5; 9 positions agree with TRBD1. CDR3 length: 16 amino acids. Germline loops: CDR1 SGHTA, CDR2 FQGNSA. After removal of 5 bases from V and 0 bases from J, the junction contained 7 bases not matched to a gene. As DNA, the CDR3 is TGTGCCAGCAGCATAGGGACAGGGACGTACCAAGAGACCCAGTACTTC. Amino acids: CASSIGTGTYQETQYF.

The chain combines TRBV27 with TRBJ2-2; D call uncertain. This CDR3 region has 13 residues. With 3 bases removed from V and 9 bases from J, the gap between germline ends came to 11 bases. Per the germline V gene, CDR1 is MNHEY and CDR2 is SMNVEV (reference sequence). The CDR3: CASSFSGYRELFF. DNA for the CDR3: TGTGCCAGCAGTTTTTCCGGGTACAGGGAGCTGTTTTTT.

The chain joins TRBV9 to TRBJ2-2; 7 nucleotides align to TRBD2. CDR1 and CDR2 (germline): SGDLS, YYNGEE. Trimming cost V 4 bases and J 9 bases; bases outside gene matches: 9. The CDR3 totals 14 residues. The CDR3 here is CASSRTWEGRELFF. CDR3 sequence (DNA): TGTGCCAGCAGCCGTACATGGGAGGGTCGGGAGCTGTTTTTT. Variable domain in full (rest from reference TRBV9 and TRBJ2-2): DSGVTQTPKHLITATGQRVTLRCSPRSGDLSVYWYQQSLDQGLQFLIQYYNGEERAKGNILERFSAQQFPDLHSELNLSSLELGDSALYFCASSRTWEGRELFFGEGSRLTVL.

The genes are TRBV19 and TRBJ2-3; 9 positions match TRBD1. V lost 6 bases to trimming and J lost 4 bases; unmatched junction nucleotides: 11. Germline CDR1 and CDR2: LNHDA and SQIVND (reference sequence). This CDR3 spans 16 amino acids. The CDR3 here is CASSTGTGFPADTQYF. The DNA for the CDR3 is TGTGCCAGTAGCACTGGGACAGGGTTCCCCGCAGATACGCAGTATTTT.

The chain joins TRBV7-9 to TRBJ1-1; no clear D. This CDR3 is 12 amino acids long. Germline CDR1 and CDR2: SEHNR and FQNEAQ (reference sequence). V was cut by 8 bases and J by 1 base, with 8 bases left in between. The CDR3 region is CASVRGNTEAFF. The DNA for the CDR3 is TGTGCCAGCGTTCGGGGGAACACTGAAGCTTTCTTT.